The 10 T cell receptor beta chains given below trace back to one sample, sequenced in a study of blood T cell repertoires in COVID-19. Generated by immunoSEQ multiplex PCR, the TCRdb table keeps only in-frame clones and is missing some. The sample holds fewer than 250,000 clones, about 85% seen once. Sequencing was carried out using peripheral blood. Every receptor here comes from a man aged 65 to 79 with acute or convalescent COVID-19.

This clone was recorded a few times. V and J are TRBV7-9 and TRBJ2-5; no reliable D call. The CDR3 has 15 amino acids. The germline V and J ends were trimmed by 5 bases and 1 base, with 14 bases remaining between them. From germline, CDR1 is SEHNR and CDR2 FQNEAQ (reference sequence). Here the CDR3 DNA reads TGTGCCAGCAGCCTGAGAGTGGGCACCCAAGAGACCCAGTACTTC. Protein product: CASSLRVGTQETQYF.

V gene TRBV28 combines with J gene TRBJ1-6, with D perhaps TRBD1 (5 bases). Trimming cost V 8 bases and J 10 bases, with 12 bases left between them. The CDR3 extends over 12 amino acids. Germline V CDR1 and CDR2: MDHEN, SYDVKM. For the CDR3, the DNA is TGTGCCAGCGCCTGGGGGGGATCACCCCTCCACTTT. Protein product: CASAWGGSPLHF.

This clone was counted between two and nine times. The chain links TRBV2 to TRBJ1-1, with unresolved D. V was trimmed by 5 bases and J by 6 bases, leaving 7 bases between them. The V gene's germline CDR1 is SNHLY and CDR2 FYNNEI. The CDR3 length is 11 residues. CDR3 bases: TGTGCCAGCAGTTACACGTCTGAAGCTTTCTTT. This encodes CASSYTSEAFF.

The J gene is TRBJ2-1, the V gene TRBV7-3, with D maybe TRBD1 (8 bases). There are 14 residues in the CDR3. Trimming took 5 bases from V and 3 from J, leaving 11 bases between them. The V gene's germline CDR1 is SGHTA and CDR2 FQGTGA. The CDR3 coding sequence is TGTGCCAGCAGCACAGGGGGGGTCTACAATGAGCAGTTCTTC. Protein sequence: CASSTGGVYNEQFF.

This clone is a singleton in its sample. The chain has TRBV5-4 and TRBJ2-1; a possible D gene is TRBD2 (6 bases). Between the trimmed V and J ends, which lost 3 bases and 0 bases, there was a span of 16 bases. Per the germline V gene, CDR1 is SGHNT and CDR2 is YYREEE (reference sequence). The CDR3 length is 17 residues. The CDR3 region is CASSSRRESYSYNEQFF. The CDR3 nucleotides read TGTGCCAGCAGCTCCAGGCGGGAATCCTACTCCTACAATGAGCAGTTCTTC. The full variable domain, with the rest looked up from reference TRBV5-4 and TRBJ2-1, is ETGVTQSPTHLIKTRGQQVTLRCSSQSGHNTVSWYQQALGQGPQFIFQYYREEENGRGNFPPRFSGLQFPNYSSELNVNALELDDSALYLCASSSRRESYSYNEQFFGPGTRLTVL.

The J gene is TRBJ1-2, the V gene TRBV4-1; D call uncertain. CDR1 is MGHRA and CDR2 is YSYEKL in the germline V gene. Trimming pared 2 bases from V and 2 bases from J, leaving 9 bases between. The CDR3 is made up of 14 amino acids. The CDR3 protein is CASSQSGRNYGYTF. Written as DNA, the CDR3 is TGCGCCAGCAGCCAATCCGGCAGGAACTATGGCTACACCTTC.

The J gene is TRBJ2-7, the V gene TRBV2; TRBD2 might be the D (6 bases). Looked up from germline, CDR1 is SNHLY and CDR2 is FYNNEI. The CDR3 totals 14 residues. Trimming pared 1 base from V and 3 bases from J, leaving 10 bases between. CDR3 bases: TGTGCCAGCAGTGAAGTTAGCGGACTCTACGAGCAGTACTTC. Amino acids: CASSEVSGLYEQYF.

The chain uses TRBV5-1 and TRBJ1-5, with 8 bases fitting TRBD1. Per the germline V gene, CDR1 is SGHRS and CDR2 is YFSETQ. J was trimmed by 6 bases and V by 3 bases; bases with no gene match: 2. This CDR3 region has 13 residues. The CDR3 DNA reads TGCGCCAGCAGCTGGACAGGGTTTCAGCCCCAGCATTTT. This gives the protein CASSWTGFQPQHF.

This chain connects TRBV7-2 to TRBJ2-7; tentative D call: TRBD1 (6 bases). This CDR3 contains 15 residues. Trimming stripped 4 bases from V and 2 bases from J, with 15 bases between. Germline V gene lookup returns CDR1 SGHTA and CDR2 FQGNSA. The CDR3 DNA reads as TGTGCCAGCAGCTCAGAAGAGGGGACAACCTACGAGCAGTACTTC. This sequence encodes CASSSEEGTTYEQYF.

Written as DNA, the CDR3 is TGTGCCGTTTTCGCCCAGGGGTCTGGAAACACCATATATTTT. It translates to CAVFAQGSGNTIYF. This chain connects TRBV19 to TRBJ1-3; D is possibly TRBD1 (6 bases). This CDR3 is 14 amino acids long. Germline V lookup: CDR1 LNHDA, CDR2 SQIVND (reference sequence). V was shortened by 11 bases and J by 1 base, with 15 bases between the two germline ends.